These 14 T cell receptor beta chains were all obtained from the same sample, sequenced in a study of read filtering for tumor transcriptome and immune sequencing. This library used roughly 400 ng RNA and molecular barcoded adaptors spanning alpha/delta and beta/gamma chains. TCRdb redid the calling of the reads with MiXCR, one entry per CDR3 protein. The sample consists of around 60,000 distinct CDR3 sequences, about a fifth of them appearing once. The sample comprised a population of CD138-negative cells sorted from bone marrow. These receptors all stem from a donor at least 40 years old with multiple myeloma.

This clonotype was detected ten times or more. The V call is TRBV20-1, the J call TRBJ2-5; a weak D match, TRBD2 (5 bases). This CDR3 comprises 12 residues. Germline V gene lookup returns CDR1 DFQATT and CDR2 SNEGSKA (reference sequence). The V gene lost 3 bases and the J gene lost 4 bases, with 9 bases spanning the gap. The DNA for the CDR3 is TGCAGTGCTAGTCGAGGGCCAGAGACCCAGTACTTC. It encodes CSASRGPETQYF.

The J gene is TRBJ2-5, the V gene TRBV7-9, with 8 nucleotides matching TRBD2. This CDR3 is built from 14 residues. Germline V gene data show CDR1 as SEHNR and CDR2 as FQNEAQ (reference sequence). With V trimmed by 4 bases and J by 5 bases, 6 bases remained unmatched. CDR3 in DNA: TGTGCCAGCAGCTCCGGGGGGGCCGGGGAGACCCAGTACTTC. It yields the protein CASSSGGAGETQYF.

The sample holds one count of this clonotype. This may stem from a read error, because a much larger clone lies one nucleotide away. Because it lacks the conserved phenylalanine or tryptophan at the end, this CDR3 is likely a read error. The chain links TRBV4-2 to TRBJ2-3; 8 positions match TRBD2. Per germline, CDR1 LGHNA and CDR2 YNFKEQ. V trimming: 0 bases; J trimming: 1 base; junction bases outside the gene matches: 6. This CDR3 has 17 residues. CDR3 region: CASSQEPGGARTDTQYL. CDR3 nucleotides: TGTGCCAGCAGCCAAGAACCCGGGGGGGCCCGCACAGATACGCAGTATCTT.

A word on this clonotype: This may be a read error: a much more frequent sequence differs by one nucleotide. V and J are TRBV28 and TRBJ2-6, with a possible D match to TRBD1 (6 bases). Between the trimmed V and J ends, which lost 6 bases and 1 base, there was a span of 10 bases. CDR1 is MDHEN, CDR2 SYDVKM, per germline. This CDR3 comprises 15 residues. In DNA, the CDR3 is TGTGCCAGCAGCTGGACAGCTTCTGGGGCCAACGTCCTGACTTTC. The encoded protein is CASSWTASGANVLTF.

This clonotype was observed many times. The rearrangement links TRBV24-1 to TRBJ2-1; 11 nucleotides line up with TRBD2. The CDR3 runs 18 residues. Per germline, CDR1 KGHDR and CDR2 SFDVKD. The V and J ends lost 4 bases and 5 bases, in that order; junction bases with no gene match: 12. This CDR3 reads CATSDPISSGGLDNEQFF. CDR3 in DNA: TGTGCCACCAGTGACCCCATCTCTAGCGGGGGGCTCGACAATGAGCAGTTCTTC.

The sample holds many counts of this clonotype. The V gene is TRBV12-3 or TRBV12-4, the J gene TRBJ1-1; 9 bases agree with TRBD1. The CDR3 extends over 14 amino acids. The ends lost 6 bases at V and 4 bases at J; junction bases unmatched: 6. CDR3 in amino acids: CASRKQGAFTEAFF. The DNA for the CDR3 is TGTGCCAGCAGGAAACAGGGGGCGTTCACTGAAGCTTTCTTT.

There are many counts of this clonotype. V and J are TRBV15 and TRBJ2-7, with a possible D match to TRBD1 (6 bases). The V end lost 3 bases, the J end lost 9 bases, and 24 bases lay between the germline ends. This CDR3 comprises 16 residues. The V gene's germline CDR1 is LNHNV and CDR2 YYDKDF (reference sequence). This CDR3 is CATSRSTGSIEAGQYF. The CDR3 coding sequence is TGTGCCACCAGCAGGTCCACAGGGTCGATTGAGGCAGGGCAGTACTTC.

In this sample, this clonotype turned up many times. The rearrangement links TRBV12-3 or TRBV12-4 to TRBJ2-7; D is unresolved. The V gene lost 2 bases and the J gene lost 9 bases, with 14 bases spanning the gap. This CDR3 spans 13 amino acids. This chain's CDR3 is CASSLKLPRGQYF. DNA for the CDR3: TGTGCCAGCAGTTTAAAACTCCCGCGAGGGCAGTACTTC.

Worth noting for this clonotype: This may be a read error, as it is one base from a much larger clone. The chain carries TRBV3-1 and TRBJ2-5; D possibly matches TRBD1 or TRBD2 (6 bases each). The V end was cut by 4 bases, the J end by 2 bases, with 20 bases between. The germline V gene encodes CDR1 LGHDT and CDR2 YNNKEL (reference sequence). There are 17 residues in the CDR3. The CDR3 DNA reads TGTGCCAGCAGCCTCATGGGGGGCATGAGCCCGCAAGAGACCCAGTACTTC. Amino acids: CASSLMGGMSPQETQYF.

This clonotype was counted between two and nine times. This chain joins TRBV15 and TRBJ1-4, with D tentatively TRBD1 (6 bases). V gave up 5 bases and J gave up 5 bases, with 9 bases separating them. Germline CDR1 and CDR2: LNHNV and YYDKDF (reference sequence). The CDR3 length is 13 residues. Here the CDR3 reads CATSRGPNEKLFF. CDR3 DNA sequence: TGTGCCACCAGCCGGGGGCCCAATGAAAAACTGTTTTTT.

V is TRBV11-2 and J is TRBJ2-3; D might be TRBD2 (5 bases). V was cut by 5 bases and J by 9 bases, with 15 bases left in between. The CDR3 sequence is 13 residues long. CDR1 SGHAT and CDR2 FQNNGV come from the germline V gene. The CDR3 bases are TGTGCCAGCAGCACCCCCCCTAGCACCACGCAGTATTTT. Translating gives CASSTPPSTTQYF. The full variable domain, with the rest looked up from reference TRBV11-2 and TRBJ2-3, is EAGVAQSPRYKIIEKRQSVAFWCNPISGHATLYWYQQILGQGPKLLIQFQNNGVVDDSQLPKDRFSAERLKGVDSTLKIQPAKLEDSAVYLCASSTPPSTTQYFGPGTRLTVL.

The table lists this clonotype with a few counts. This sequence joins TRBV5-1 and TRBJ1-1, with D possibly matching TRBD1 (6 bases). This CDR3 spans 14 amino acids. The germline V gene has CDR1 SGHRS and CDR2 YFSETQ. Trimming removed 0 bases from V and 6 bases from J, with 12 bases in between. CDR3 nucleotide sequence: TGCGCCAGCAGCTTGGGTTTGGGGGCCGCTGAAGCTTTCTTT. It specifies CASSLGLGAAEAFF.

This clonotype was detected ten times or more. The V and J genes are TRBV28 and TRBJ1-5; D call uncertain. The CDR3 contains 14 residues. CDR1 MDHEN and CDR2 SYDVKM come from the germline V gene. The V and J ends lost 6 bases and 0 bases respectively, with 9 bases between them. The CDR3 DNA reads as TGTGCCAGCAGGCCTCGTAATAGCAATCAGCCCCAGCATTTT. Encoded protein: CASRPRNSNQPQHF.

Concerning this clonotype itself: A clone one base away is much larger, so this may be a read error. The final CDR3 position lacks the conserved phenylalanine or tryptophan, pointing to a likely read error. The rearrangement links TRBV29-1 to TRBJ2-7; 9 positions match TRBD1. There are 12 residues in the CDR3. Losses at the gene ends were 5 bases for V and 6 bases for J; bases not matched to a gene: 5. The germline CDR1 and CDR2 sequences are SQVTM and ANQGSEA. In DNA form, the CDR3 reads TGCAGCGTTAGTAGACAGGGGGGCGAGCAGTACCTC. Protein sequence: CSVSRQGGEQYL.